The next 13 T cell receptor beta chains were all read from a single sample in a study of cytomegalovirus exposure and HLA in healthy donors (dated by TCRdb to about 2017). To prepare the library, the immunoSEQ multiplex PCR assay was applied. For the multiplex PCR, a mixture combining 60 forward primers for TCR Vbeta segments and 13 reverse primers for TCR Jbeta segments was used. TCRdb took this table from immuneACCESS and kept in-frame rearrangements with V and J called. Such tables lack part of the clones; where checked against another copy, unresolved V genes explain under half of the gap, and the rest is unexplained. This sample is represented by 80,000 or so clones; 65% to 80% of them were singletons. The top ten constitute roughly 11% of the sample. Source material: PBMCs. The receptors shown here come from a woman between 40 and 55 years old in good health and CMV-seropositive.

The chain recombines TRBV28 with TRBJ1-2; TRBD1 might be the D (5 bases). The V end was cut by 6 bases, the J end by 1 base, with 15 bases between. Germline V lookup: CDR1 MDHEN, CDR2 SYDVKM. The CDR3 is 15 amino acids. CDR3 DNA: TGTGCCAGCAGCTTAGGCGGCCAGGGTAACTATGGCTACACCTTC. Translated, it gives CASSLGGQGNYGYTF.

The CDR3: CAWSAGGELFF. The CDR3 nucleotides are TGTGCCTGGAGTGCGGGCGGGGAGCTGTTTTTT. The chain has TRBV30 and TRBJ2-2; no clear D. The germline V and J ends were trimmed by 1 base and 7 bases, with 4 bases remaining between them. Germline assignment: CDR1 GTSNPN and CDR2 SVGIG (reference sequence). The CDR3 runs to 11 residues.

This clone is large within its sample. This chain connects TRBV2 to TRBJ2-6; 7 nucleotides agree with TRBD2. Germline-derived CDR1 and CDR2 are SNHLY and FYNNEI. CDR3 size: 17 residues. Unmatched junction bases numbered 10, after V lost 7 bases and J lost 1 base. The CDR3 DNA sequence: TGTGCCAGCACCTACGGGGGGACCCAATCTGGGGCCAACGTCCTGACTTTC. It is translated as CASTYGGTQSGANVLTF.

Points on this clone: The junction departs from germline at one end; a sequencing error may be responsible. The CDR3, as DNA: TGTGCCAGCAGTTTGGACAGGGGGTTCTATGGCTACCCCTTC. The encoded protein is CASSLDRGFYGYPF. The chain recombines TRBV2 with TRBJ1-2; 10 positions agree with TRBD1. CDR1 and CDR2 from the germline V gene are SNHLY and FYNNEI. The CDR3 length is 14 residues.

This chain joins TRBV7-9 and TRBJ1-4; 10 positions agree with TRBD1. The CDR3 consists of 15 residues. CDR1 and CDR2 (germline): SEHNR, FQNEAQ (reference sequence). V dropped 1 base and J dropped 8; count of bases not matched to a gene: 4. The CDR3 DNA is TGTGCCAGCAGCTTAGGAATGGGACAGGGGGAAAAACTGTTTTTT. Amino acid sequence: CASSLGMGQGEKLFF. Drawing the rest from reference TRBV7-9 and TRBJ1-4, the complete variable domain is DTGVSQNPRHKITKRGQNVTFRCDPISEHNRLYWYRQTLGQGPEFLTYFQNEAQLEKSRLLSDRFSAERPKGSFSTLEIQRTEQGDSAMYLCASSLGMGQGEKLFFGSGTQLSVL.

This chain uses TRBV19 with TRBJ1-2, with 7 bases that match TRBD1. CDR1 and CDR2 from the germline V gene are LNHDA and SQIVND (reference sequence). This CDR3 region has 14 residues. V dropped 1 base and J dropped 6; count of bases not matched to a gene: 5. The DNA for the CDR3 is TGTGCCAGTAGTATAGTAACAGGGGAAAATGGCTACACCTTC. It translates to CASSIVTGENGYTF.

CDR3 coding DNA: TGTGCCAGCAGTCCCAGCGGGAATCCAGCGGATACGCAGTATTTT. Translating it yields CASSPSGNPADTQYF. The chain joins TRBV27 to TRBJ2-3, with 7 bases that match TRBD2. Germline CDR1 and CDR2: MNHEY and SMNVEV (reference sequence). The CDR3 loop spans 15 amino acids. With 5 bases clipped from V and 6 bases from J, the junction kept 11 bases outside the gene matches.

V gene TRBV6-5 combines with J gene TRBJ1-1, with unresolved D. V was trimmed by 7 bases and J by 5 bases, leaving 20 bases between them. Germline loops: CDR1 MNHEY, CDR2 SVGAGI. The CDR3 contains 15 residues. The CDR3 DNA reads TGTGCCAGCACCGGGCCCCTCTCAGGAGGGACTGAAGCTTTCTTT. This encodes CASTGPLSGGTEAFF.

As to this clone: The junction differs from germline at one of its ends, possibly a read error. The chain employs TRBV30 and TRBJ1-2; D ambiguous. Germline CDR1 reads GTSNPN; CDR2 reads SVGIG (reference sequence). The CDR3 sequence is 13 residues long. The CDR3 coding sequence is TGTGCCTGGAGTGTCATGGTAAACTATGGCTACCCCTTC. As protein: CAWSVMVNYGYPF.

V usage is TRBV27 and J usage is TRBJ2-7; 7 nucleotides agree with TRBD1. Germline values: CDR1 MNHEY, CDR2 SMNVEV (reference sequence). Germline trimming cut 5 bases from V and 4 bases from J; bases unmatched to any gene: 11. CDR3 length: 15 amino acids. The CDR3 region is CASSPDRYPSYEQYF. The CDR3 DNA reads TGTGCCAGCAGTCCGGACAGGTATCCTTCTTACGAGCAGTACTTC.

CDR3 nucleotide sequence: TGTGCCAGCAGAAGTACAGGGGGAAAGGGCTATGGCTACACCTTC. This sequence encodes CASRSTGGKGYGYTF. The V call is TRBV6-1, the J call TRBJ1-2; 8 nucleotides agree with TRBD1. The junction had 10 bases not matched to a gene; V was cut back by 6 bases and J by 4 bases. Germline V lookup: CDR1 MNHNS, CDR2 SASEGT. CDR3 length: 15 amino acids.

CDR3 in amino acids: CASSLWAGNTEAFF. CDR3 coding DNA: TGTGCCAGCAGTTTATGGGCGGGAAACACTGAAGCTTTCTTT. The V gene is TRBV27, the J gene TRBJ1-1; no clear D. This CDR3 comprises 14 residues. Germline values: CDR1 MNHEY, CDR2 SMNVEV (reference sequence). Trimming stripped 1 base from V and 2 bases from J, with 8 bases between.

The rearrangement joins TRBV2 to TRBJ2-7; perhaps TRBD2 as D (5 bases). CDR1 and CDR2 from the germline V gene are SNHLY and FYNNEI. V shed 4 bases and J shed 7 bases, with 14 bases lying between them. This CDR3 spans 13 amino acids. CDR3 region: CASSGLASGEQYF. DNA for the CDR3: TGTGCCAGCAGTGGGCTAGCATCTGGTGAGCAGTACTTC. The full variable domain, rest sourced from reference TRBV2 and TRBJ2-7, is EPEVTQTPSHQVTQMGQEVILRCVPISNHLYFYWYRQILGQKVEFLVSFYNNEISEKSEIFDDQFSVERPDGSNFTLKIRSTKLEDSAMYFCASSGLASGEQYFGPGTRLTVT.